Listed here are 29 T cell receptor beta chains from one sample, sequenced in a study of CD8 T cells in ankylosing spondylitis. TCRdb fed the 5' RACE reads into MiXCR, producing one record per CDR3 protein. Here the sample spans about 340,000 distinct CDR3 sequences, roughly 15% being singletons. Sequencing was carried out using blood, either unsorted or a sorted T cell fraction (not recorded which). Receptors were obtained from a male donor with ankylosing spondylitis or in good health (not recorded which).

In this sample, this clonotype turned up a few times. The chain is built from TRBV20-1 and TRBJ2-3; perhaps TRBD1 as D (6 bases). Trimming stripped 1 base from V and 3 bases from J, with 11 bases between. This CDR3 has 14 residues. Germline lookup yields CDR1 DFQATT and CDR2 SNEGSKA (reference sequence). CDR3 sequence (DNA): TGCAGTGCTAGAGTAGGGGGAAGGACAGATACGCAGTATTTT. Its translation: CSARVGGRTDTQYF.

The V gene is TRBV27, the J gene TRBJ2-5; D not resolved. The CDR3 is 11 amino acids. V lost 6 bases to trimming and J lost 3 bases, with 5 bases between them. Looked up from germline, CDR1 is MNHEY and CDR2 is SMNVEV (reference sequence). CDR3 in amino acids: CASSGKETQYF. Written as DNA, the CDR3 is TGTGCCAGCAGCGGCAAAGAGACCCAGTACTTC.

The sample holds a few counts of this clonotype. J is TRBJ2-5 and V is TRBV19, with 8 bases fitting TRBD1. The CDR3 runs 12 residues. V was pared by 5 bases and J by 9 bases, with 5 bases of the junction left unmatched. CDR1 LNHDA and CDR2 SQIVND come from the germline V gene (reference sequence). CDR3 protein: CASSADRGAQYF. CDR3 bases: TGTGCCAGTAGTGCCGACAGGGGAGCCCAGTACTTC. Filled out from reference TRBV19 and TRBJ2-5, the complete variable domain reads DGGITQSPKYLFRKEGQNVTLSCEQNLNHDAMYWYRQDPGQGLRLIYYSQIVNDFQKGDIAEGYSVSREKKESFPLTVTSAQKNPTAFYLCASSADRGAQYFGPGTRLLVL.

J is TRBJ2-2 and V is TRBV6-5; TRBD1 is a possible D gene (6 bases). Trimming removed 4 bases at V and 7 bases at J, with 16 bases between. CDR1 is MNHEY, CDR2 SVGAGI, per germline. The CDR3 consists of 15 residues. CDR3 residues: CASSFLRGSGGELFF. CDR3 sequence (DNA): TGTGCCAGCAGTTTCCTCAGGGGATCGGGCGGGGAGCTGTTTTTT.

This chain connects TRBV12-3 or TRBV12-4 to TRBJ1-6, with a possible D match to TRBD1 (5 bases). V dropped 2 bases and J dropped 10 bases, with 12 bases sitting between them. The CDR3 has 14 amino acids. The CDR3 DNA reads TGTGCCAGCAGTTTAACGGGGCTTGGGTCACCCCTCCACTTT. Residues: CASSLTGLGSPLHF.

This clonotype has a handful of counts. The chain employs TRBV12-3 or TRBV12-4 and TRBJ2-1; 9 nucleotides agree with TRBD1. This CDR3 is 16 amino acids long. V gave up 6 bases and J gave up 3 bases; unmatched junction bases: 9. The CDR3 coding sequence is TGTGCCAGCAGGGCTACCGGGACAGGGTTCTACAATGAGCAGTTCTTC. It is translated as CASRATGTGFYNEQFF.

This clonotype has more than one count but fewer than ten. J is TRBJ2-7 and V is TRBV20-1; 11 positions agree with TRBD2. Germline CDR1 is DFQATT and CDR2 is SNEGSKA (reference sequence). The CDR3 extends over 14 amino acids. The trim removed 5 bases at V and 7 bases at J, leaving 10 bases unmatched. The CDR3 loop is CSARIAGGPGEQYF. The CDR3 DNA follows: TGCAGTGCTCGAATAGCGGGAGGGCCAGGAGAGCAGTACTTC.

This clonotype was picked up many times. V is TRBV12-3 or TRBV12-4 and J is TRBJ2-1; TRBD1 agrees at 8 bases. Trimming cost V 5 bases and J 2 bases; bases outside gene matches: 5. The CDR3 covers 15 residues. The CDR3 DNA reads as TGTGCCAGCAGTCTCGGACAGGGTCCCTACAATGAGCAGTTCTTC. It specifies CASSLGQGPYNEQFF.

This sequence joins TRBV20-1 and TRBJ2-5; 9 bases are shared with TRBD2. Germline assignment: CDR1 DFQATT and CDR2 SNEGSKA (reference sequence). J gave up 5 bases and V 0 bases, and 7 bases lay outside the gene matches. There are 15 residues in the CDR3. The CDR3 DNA follows: TGCAGTGCTAGAGAAGTAGCGGGAGTTAGTGAGACCCAGTACTTC. This translates into CSAREVAGVSETQYF.

The chain recombines TRBV20-1 with TRBJ2-7, with 11 positions matching TRBD2. Germline CDR1 is DFQATT and CDR2 is SNEGSKA (reference sequence). This CDR3 region has 13 residues. With V trimmed by 3 bases and J by 3 bases, 1 base remained unmatched. The CDR3 sequence is CSARTSGVYEQYF. CDR3 DNA: TGCAGTGCTAGGACTAGCGGGGTCTACGAGCAGTACTTC.

The sample holds a few counts of this clonotype. The rearrangement uses TRBV4-1 and TRBJ2-2; TRBD2 agrees at 12 bases. The CDR3 totals 19 residues. Germline V lookup: CDR1 MGHRA, CDR2 YSYEKL. Trimming at V came to 1 base and at J to 3 bases, leaving 9 bases not matched to a gene. The DNA for the CDR3 is TGCGCCAGCAGCCAAGCGGTCCTCCTAGCGGGAGGGCACACCGGGGAGCTGTTTTTT. Translation: CASSQAVLLAGGHTGELFF.

This clonotype was found many times. V is TRBV5-1 and J is TRBJ1-2; D is possibly TRBD1 (6 bases). Germline CDR1 SGHRS, CDR2 YFSETQ. The CDR3 extends over 15 amino acids. Trimming shortened V by 0 bases and J by 3 bases, and 12 bases separated the two germline ends. This CDR3 is CASSLDRVDYYGYTF. The CDR3 DNA sequence: TGCGCCAGCAGCTTGGACAGGGTAGACTACTATGGCTACACCTTC.

The CDR3 region has the DNA TGTGCCAGCAGCCTTGGACAGGCGTGGCTGTTTTTT. This encodes CASSLGQAWLFF. This chain links TRBV7-9 with TRBJ2-2, with 7 bases fitting TRBD1. The ends lost 5 bases at V and 13 bases at J; junction bases unmatched: 7. Per germline, CDR1 SEHNR and CDR2 FQNEAQ (reference sequence). The CDR3 extends over 12 amino acids.

The genes are TRBV9 and TRBJ1-2; D not resolved. Germline V gene data show CDR1 as SGDLS and CDR2 as YYNGEE. V lost 2 bases and J lost 3, with 8 bases in between. The CDR3 loop spans 13 amino acids. The DNA for the CDR3 is TGTGCCAGCAGCGTTTCCGAGTACTATGGCTACACCTTC. Protein sequence: CASSVSEYYGYTF.

This clonotype was seen repeatedly, ten times or more. The V call is TRBV20-1, the J call TRBJ2-3, with D possibly being TRBD2 (5 bases). Trimming pared 5 bases from V and 1 base from J, leaving 16 bases between. There are 15 residues in the CDR3. Germline V gene data show CDR1 as DFQATT and CDR2 as SNEGSKA (reference sequence). The CDR3 loop is CSAFAGFGGTDTQYF. The DNA of the CDR3 is TGCAGTGCTTTCGCCGGGTTCGGGGGCACAGATACGCAGTATTTT.

The rearrangement joins TRBV25-1 to TRBJ1-1; 7 bases fit TRBD1. CDR3 size: 14 residues. The J segment lost 1 base and the V segment lost 7 bases, leaving 6 bases of the junction unmatched. Per the germline V gene, CDR1 is MGHDK and CDR2 is SYGVNS. CDR3 sequence: CASIRDSANTEAFF. The CDR3 DNA is TGTGCCAGCATTAGGGACAGTGCGAACACTGAAGCTTTCTTT.

This clonotype came up a few times. The rearrangement joins TRBV5-1 to TRBJ1-2; TRBD1 might be the D (5 bases). V was shortened by 3 bases and J by 6 bases, with 24 bases between the two germline ends. From germline, CDR1 is SGHRS and CDR2 YFSETQ. CDR3 size: 17 residues. The CDR3 nucleotides read TGCGCCAGCAGCTCGCGGGGGAAGTCGGCAGATCCCGATGGCTACACCTTC. Its protein product is CASSSRGKSADPDGYTF.

This clonotype has only a few counts. V and J are TRBV12-3 or TRBV12-4 and TRBJ1-1; D unresolved. The ends were cut back, 6 bases at V and 5 bases at J, with 16 bases in the middle. There are 14 residues in the CDR3. CDR3 in amino acids: CASRLSGLWTEAFF. The CDR3 DNA follows: TGTGCCAGCAGGTTGTCGGGTCTTTGGACTGAAGCTTTCTTT.

The chain carries TRBV4-2 and TRBJ2-7; TRBD1 aligns across 8 bases. CDR1 is LGHNA and CDR2 is YNFKEQ in the germline V gene. The CDR3 has 14 residues. The V and J ends lost 2 bases and 5 bases, in that order; junction bases with no gene match: 5. The DNA of the CDR3 is TGTGCCAGCAGCCAATCGGACAGGGCGGACGAGCAGTACTTC. As protein: CASSQSDRADEQYF.

The V gene is TRBV5-6, the J gene TRBJ2-3; 14 positions agree with TRBD2. CDR3 length: 15 residues. J lost 5 bases, V lost 5 bases, and 4 bases had no gene match. Per germline, CDR1 SGHDT and CDR2 YYEEEE. For the CDR3, the DNA is TGTGCCAGCAGGGGACTAGCGGGAGAGGGAGATACGCAGTATTTT. Its protein is CASRGLAGEGDTQYF.

This chain connects TRBV11-2 to TRBJ2-7, with 12 bases that match TRBD2. The CDR3 is 17 residues long. In germline, CDR1 is SGHAT, CDR2 FQNNGV. V shed 3 bases and J 3 bases; nucleotides not matched to a gene: 9. The CDR3 loop reads CASSFRLAGGTNYEQYF. CDR3 coding DNA: TGTGCCAGCAGCTTCCGGCTAGCGGGGGGGACAAACTACGAGCAGTACTTC.

The chain uses TRBV11-2 and TRBJ2-5; possible D gene TRBD2, 5 bases. This CDR3 is 15 amino acids long. Deletions cut 6 bases from V and 4 bases from J, with 18 bases between. The germline gives CDR1 SGHAT, CDR2 FQNNGV. In DNA, the CDR3 is TGTGCCAGCAGTGAAGGTAACCGGAGGCTAGAGACCCAGTACTTC. This codes for CASSEGNRRLETQYF.

J is TRBJ2-2 and V is TRBV6-4, with TRBD2 identical over 12 bases. The germline V gene encodes CDR1 MRHNA and CDR2 SNTAGT. This CDR3 comprises 14 residues. V was pared by 8 bases and J by 6 bases, with 4 bases of the junction left unmatched. CDR3 DNA sequence: TGTGCCAGCTCTAGCGGGAGGGCCGCCGGGGAGCTGTTTTTT. As protein: CASSSGRAAGELFF.

The V and J genes are TRBV5-1 and TRBJ2-6, with TRBD1 matching over 8 bases. CDR1 SGHRS and CDR2 YFSETQ come from the germline V gene. After removal of 6 bases from V and 1 base from J, the junction contained 6 bases not matched to a gene. The CDR3 loop spans 16 amino acids. Here the CDR3 DNA reads TGCGCCAGCACTCGGACAGGGAATTCTGGGGCCAACGTCCTGACTTTC. Residues: CASTRTGNSGANVLTF.

The chain has TRBV2 and TRBJ2-1, with a tentative D call TRBD2 (6 bases). Germline CDR1 reads SNHLY; CDR2 reads FYNNEI. This CDR3 is built from 16 residues. The V end lost 7 bases, the J end lost 2 bases, and 18 bases lay between the germline ends. This CDR3 reads CASTPFGAGPYNEQFF. The CDR3 DNA reads TGTGCCAGCACCCCCTTTGGAGCGGGCCCCTACAATGAGCAGTTCTTC.

This clonotype was seen ten or more times. The V call is TRBV12-3 or TRBV12-4, the J call TRBJ1-1, with D possibly matching TRBD1 (5 bases). The CDR3 extends over 13 amino acids. The germline V and J ends were trimmed by 6 bases and 1 base, with 9 bases remaining between them. The CDR3 here is CASSFDRNTEAFF. The CDR3 DNA is TGTGCCAGCAGCTTCGACAGGAACACTGAAGCTTTCTTT.

This chain joins TRBV6-5 and TRBJ2-5; 13 bases map to TRBD2. The CDR3 runs to 18 residues. Germline V gene sequence: CDR1 MNHEY, CDR2 SVGAGI. The V gene end was trimmed by 2 bases and the J gene end by 0 bases; junction bases not matched to a gene: 6. The CDR3 is CASSYLGLAGKYQETQYF. As DNA, the CDR3 is TGTGCCAGCAGTTACCTGGGACTAGCGGGGAAGTACCAAGAGACCCAGTACTTC.

This clonotype came up a few times. The chain uses TRBV20-1 and TRBJ2-1; 14 bases fit TRBD2. J gave up 7 bases and V 2 bases, and 7 bases lay outside the gene matches. This CDR3 is 16 amino acids long. Germline values: CDR1 DFQATT, CDR2 SNEGSKA (reference sequence). The CDR3 DNA follows: TGCAGTGCTAGAACCGGGACTAGCGGGGGAGGGAATGAGCAGTTCTTC. Protein product: CSARTGTSGGGNEQFF.

This clonotype was observed a handful of times. V and J are TRBV6-2 or TRBV6-3 and TRBJ2-5; D is perhaps TRBD2 (5 bases). The CDR3 is 13 residues long. The V and J ends lost 6 bases and 2 bases respectively, with 10 bases between them. CDR1 and CDR2 from the germline V gene are MNHEY and SVGEGT. The DNA of the CDR3 is TGTGCCAGCAGAAGGACGGGGCAAGAGACCCAGTACTTC. This sequence encodes CASRRTGQETQYF.